The clone carrying this T cell receptor beta chain was observed at least ten times. This sample stems from a study of blood T cell repertoires in COVID-19. Study-level background: Sources were T cells, B-cell-depleted T cells, or PBMCs; the material itself was cDNA or gDNA.

Using immunoSEQ multiplex PCR, the repertoire was profiled, and TCRdb retains in-frame clones only, with some absent. The sample lists approximately 260,000 clones, about 80% occurring once. Participants spanned ages roughly 18 to 95 years and resided in about 25 US areas. Clinical histories supplied by participants themselves formed the basis of cohort assignment. What the recovered Cohort 3 donors had was two negative PCRs, clearance, or symptom resolution. The V gene's germline CDR1 is SGHDT and CDR2 YYEEEE. This CDR3 has 15 amino acids. Trimming pared 0 bases from V and 6 bases from J, leaving 15 bases between.

Sequenced material: PBMCs or T cells enriched from blood (not recorded which). This chain uses TRBV5-6 with TRBJ1-2; a weak D match, TRBD1 (5 bases). The source is a middle-aged man who had recovered from COVID-19. CDR3 protein: CASSLASTDGHGYTF. The CDR3 region has the DNA TGTGCCAGCAGCTTGGCCTCGACAGACGGACATGGCTACACCTTC.